The T cell receptor beta chain described here comes from a study of blood T cells in healthy people across ages. The wider study: Template switching recovered approximately one barcoded beta molecule for every two T cells. Study conclusions and caveats: Fewer expanded clones and more diversity marked long-lived versus aged donors.

This clonotype was detected only once. As yet, its antigen is unknown. The germline V gene encodes CDR1 LGHNA and CDR2 YNFKEQ. The CDR3 extends over 17 amino acids. The V segment lost 4 bases and the J segment 7 bases; nucleotides outside the gene matches: 9. PCR was performed a second time for 7 to 11 cycles using a sample-barcoded 5' primer and a J-beta primer mix. One entry per CDR3 protein, called by TCRdb with MiXCR from the 5' RACE reads. Of over 1,300,000 distinct CDR3 sequences listed, approximately 63% are singletons. Healthy Caucasian individuals from Russia aged 6 to 90 were enrolled as donors.

Specimen: blood. This chain joins TRBV4-2 and TRBJ1-6; the match to TRBD1 covers 11 bases. The source is a man aged 18-30 years in good health. Here the CDR3 reads CASSRRTGGDENSPLHF. In DNA form, the CDR3 reads TGTGCCAGCAGCCGAAGGACAGGGGGCGACGAGAATTCACCCCTCCACTTT.